This T cell receptor beta chain appears in the sequencing data of a study of blood T cells in healthy people across ages. Next came a second PCR, run for 7 to 11 cycles, which used a sample-barcoded 5' primer along with a J-beta primer mix. MiXCR, applied by TCRdb to the 5' RACE reads, yields one record per CDR3 protein. The data contain 1,800,000 or so distinct CDR3 sequences, about two fifths of them singletons. Many counts were recorded for this clonotype. Its antigen is currently unknown. General study points: A greater number of naive CD4+ cells and higher diversity distinguished long-lived donors from aged donors. Naive T cell percentage strongly correlated with TCR beta diversity. Estimated diversity, derived from one million T cells, was regarded as an underestimate.

The CDR3 runs 12 residues. Germline assignment: CDR1 SGHTA and CDR2 FQGNSA. V was trimmed by 5 bases and J by 5 bases, leaving 8 bases between them. The rearrangement links TRBV7-2 to TRBJ2-3; D unclear. The sample taken for sequencing was blood. This sequence was found in a human donor in good health. The CDR3 reads CASSQRGDTQYF. CDR3 in DNA: TGTGCCAGCAGCCAACGAGGAGATACGCAGTATTTT.